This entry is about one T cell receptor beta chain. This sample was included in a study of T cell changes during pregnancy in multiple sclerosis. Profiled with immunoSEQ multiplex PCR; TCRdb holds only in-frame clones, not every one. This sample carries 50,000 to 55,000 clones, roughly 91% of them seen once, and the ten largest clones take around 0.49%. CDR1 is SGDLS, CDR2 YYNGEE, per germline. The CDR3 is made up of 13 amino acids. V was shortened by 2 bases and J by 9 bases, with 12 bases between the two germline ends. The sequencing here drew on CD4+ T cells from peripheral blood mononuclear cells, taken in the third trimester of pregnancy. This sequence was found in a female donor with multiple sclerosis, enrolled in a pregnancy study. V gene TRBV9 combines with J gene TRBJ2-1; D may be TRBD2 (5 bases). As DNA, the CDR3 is TGTGCCAGCAGCGTCATGGTTGAGGGTGAGCAGTTCTTC. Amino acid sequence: CASSVMVEGEQFF.